What follows describes a single T cell receptor beta chain. Antigen: not known. The CDR3 is 14 amino acids. V was clipped by 4 bases and J by 8 bases, with 14 bases between them. Germline V gene lookup returns CDR1 LNHDA and CDR2 SQIVND (reference sequence). This entry comes from a study of neoadjuvant nivolumab and ipilimumab in lung cancer. Method: immunoSEQ multiplex PCR; TCRdb's copy keeps in-frame clones and lacks some. The repertoire holds over 25,000 clones, with about 75% as singletons. General study points: TCR richness and clonality were higher in tumors than adjacent uninvolved lung.

The source material was tumor tissue, sampled after neoadjuvant nivolumab, alone or with ipilimumab, at or shortly before surgery. This clonotype originated in an adult with non-small cell lung cancer. The chain combines TRBV19 with TRBJ2-2; D is possibly TRBD2 (7 bases). CDR3: CASSNLQGGGELFF. The DNA for the CDR3 is TGTGCCAGTAGTAACCTACAGGGAGGGGGGGAGCTGTTTTTT. Looking up the rest from reference TRBV19 and TRBJ2-2 gives the full variable domain: DGGITQSPKYLFRKEGQNVTLSCEQNLNHDAMYWYRQDPGQGLRLIYYSQIVNDFQKGDIAEGYSVSREKKESFPLTVTSAQKNPTAFYLCASSNLQGGGELFFGEGSRLTVL.